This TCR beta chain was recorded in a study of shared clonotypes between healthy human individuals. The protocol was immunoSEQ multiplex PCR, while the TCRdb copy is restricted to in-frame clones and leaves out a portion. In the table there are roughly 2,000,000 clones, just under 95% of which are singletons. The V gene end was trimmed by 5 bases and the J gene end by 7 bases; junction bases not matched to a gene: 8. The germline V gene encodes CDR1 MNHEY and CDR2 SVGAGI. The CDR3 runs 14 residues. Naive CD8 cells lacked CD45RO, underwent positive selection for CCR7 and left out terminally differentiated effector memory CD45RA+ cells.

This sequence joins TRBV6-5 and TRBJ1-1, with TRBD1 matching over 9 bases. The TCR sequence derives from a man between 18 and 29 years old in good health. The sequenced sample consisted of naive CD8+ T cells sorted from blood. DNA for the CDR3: TGTGCCAGCAGTCCCGGGGGGACAGGGATTGAAGCTTTCTTT. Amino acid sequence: CASSPGGTGIEAFF.